This is a list of T cell receptor beta chains from one sample in a study of blood T cell repertoires in COVID-19. Repertoires were generated with immunoSEQ multiplex PCR, while TCRdb's copy carries only in-frame clones and drops some. This table has some 140,000 clones, 75% to 90% appearing once. Sequencing was done on a sample of PBMCs or T cells enriched from blood (not recorded which). The receptors originated from a man aged 25 to 40 who had recovered from COVID-19. Each CDR3 is given without its conserved first and last residue. Clone size appears in some rows only: once, few, many, or a class for an expanded clone.

TRBV27,TRBJ2-7,.,ASSSDISYEQY
TRBV28,TRBJ1-5,.,ASSSPGLPKSWNQPQH
TRBV19,TRBJ1-5,few,ASSETGNQPQH
TRBV27,TRBJ2-2,.,ASSVRGTYTGELF
TRBV2,TRBJ1-2,.,ASSSSTGSYGYT
TRBV27,TRBJ1-4,once,ASAGTATNEKLF
TRBV30,TRBJ1-2,.,AWSPGGTPYGYT
TRBV10-3,TRBJ2-5,once,AISEGLAGQETQY
TRBV5-4,TRBJ2-5,.,ASRLAGGETQY
TRBV5-1,TRBJ2-7,.,ASSLRQGRSYEQY
TRBV12-3/TRBV12-4,TRBJ1-1,.,ASSLQGFEAF
TRBV15,TRBJ2-3,.,ATSRSDRGPTDTQY
TRBV6-6,TRBJ1-5,few,ASSDINSNQPQH
TRBV5-1,TRBJ1-2,.,ASSLGPQGNYGYT
TRBV7-9,TRBJ2-7,.,ASSLARGRGNSYEQY
TRBV25-1,TRBJ1-4,once,ASMDIEKLF
TRBV7-9,TRBJ1-5,few,ASSSQGAINQPQH
TRBV9,TRBJ1-3,.,ASSVGTLGSGNTIY
TRBV5-1,TRBJ2-4,.,ASSLTPSGGRENIQY
TRBV7-9,TRBJ2-2,once,ASSLTGSSGELF
TRBV12-5,TRBJ1-5,.,ASGLRGNQPQH
TRBV3-1/TRBV3-2,TRBJ2-7,.,ASSQDYYEQY
TRBV19,TRBJ1-4,.,ASKEWKTLDNEKLF
TRBV19,TRBJ2-3,.,ASSWVGADTQY
TRBV10-2,TRBJ2-3,once,ASKPPGQGAADTQY
TRBV11-3,TRBJ1-1,.,ASSHGTGEANTEAF
TRBV7-9,TRBJ1-2,few,ASSLETAGYGYT
TRBV28,TRBJ2-3,.,VSRKGDRGLGDTQY
TRBV7-2,TRBJ1-2,.,ASSLEGVGYGYT
TRBV9,TRBJ2-3,.,ASSVAAGAGTDTQY
TRBV18,TRBJ2-2,.,ASSIGTDTNTGELF
TRBV30,TRBJ1-4,.,AWSANPRRGEKLF
TRBV5-4,TRBJ2-2,few,ASSLVGGDTGELF
TRBV6-5,TRBJ2-7,.,ASSYSTQYEQY
TRBV1,TRBJ2-5,.,TSSPLRGLAGPQETQY
TRBV30,TRBJ2-1,few,AWNRALSSYNEQF
TRBV5-1,TRBJ2-3,.,ASSSSTVPDTQY
TRBV10-1,TRBJ1-3,.,ASSDGLGNTIY
TRBV27,TRBJ2-5,.,ASSPLRQGPQETQY
TRBV3-1/TRBV3-2,TRBJ2-1,.,ASSQDGGGNDEQF
TRBV5-6,TRBJ2-2,few,ASSFRPGRSGELF
TRBV20-1,TRBJ2-7,.,SVLRRDEQY
TRBV6-5,TRBJ1-1,once,ASRVTGVGNTEAF
TRBV2,TRBJ1-1,.,ASSGRTGRNTEAF
TRBV5-1,TRBJ1-1,.,ASSGQGGNTEAF
TRBV28,TRBJ2-5,few,ASSSLWTSGPRQETQY
TRBV19,TRBJ1-3,.,ASIGQDSGNTIY
TRBV9,TRBJ1-4,.,ASSETVANEKLF
TRBV30,TRBJ1-2,.,AWSVPGYDGYT
TRBV3-1/TRBV3-2,TRBJ1-2,.,ASSQASGYGYT
TRBV9,TRBJ2-1,.,ASSVVAGVFDEQF
TRBV6-5,TRBJ1-5,.,ASSRRTGSNQPQH
TRBV10-3,TRBJ2-2,.,AISEKDRGGTGELF
TRBV6-4,TRBJ2-1,.,ASSAQGSSGNEQF
TRBV7-2,TRBJ2-3,.,ASKRGGTDTQY
TRBV2,TRBJ1-1,.,ASSDAGRQAF
TRBV7-9,TRBJ2-1,.,ASSSGLDLGNEQF
TRBV30,TRBJ2-5,.,AWSLQGTETQY
TRBV27,TRBJ2-1,.,ASSGMGRAPTYNEQF
TRBV5-1,TRBJ2-1,.,ASRSGQGVFFNEQF